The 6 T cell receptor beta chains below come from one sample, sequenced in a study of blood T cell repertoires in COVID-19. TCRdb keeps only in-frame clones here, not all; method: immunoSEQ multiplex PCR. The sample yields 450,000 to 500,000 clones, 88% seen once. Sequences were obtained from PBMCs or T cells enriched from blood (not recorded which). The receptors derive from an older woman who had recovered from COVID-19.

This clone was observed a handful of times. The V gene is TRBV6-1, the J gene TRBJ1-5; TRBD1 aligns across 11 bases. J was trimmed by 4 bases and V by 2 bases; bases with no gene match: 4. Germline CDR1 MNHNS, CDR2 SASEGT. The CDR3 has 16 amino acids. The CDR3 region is CASSEWGQGGNQPQHF. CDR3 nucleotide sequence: TGTGCCAGCAGTGAATGGGGACAGGGGGGGAATCAGCCCCAGCATTTT.

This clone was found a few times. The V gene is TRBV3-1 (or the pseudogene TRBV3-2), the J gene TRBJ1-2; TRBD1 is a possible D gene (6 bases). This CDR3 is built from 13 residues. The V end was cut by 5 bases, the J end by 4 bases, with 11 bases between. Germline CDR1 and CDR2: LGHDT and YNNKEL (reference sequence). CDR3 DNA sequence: TGTGCCAGCAGCGTCCAGGGGACCTATGGCTACACCTTC. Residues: CASSVQGTYGYTF.

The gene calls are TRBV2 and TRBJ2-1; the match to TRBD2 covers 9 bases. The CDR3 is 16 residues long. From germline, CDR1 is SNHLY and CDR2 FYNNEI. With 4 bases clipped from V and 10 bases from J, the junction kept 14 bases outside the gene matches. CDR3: CASSVVAGATGGEQFF. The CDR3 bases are TGTGCCAGCAGTGTGGTAGCGGGGGCTACGGGGGGAGAGCAGTTCTTC.

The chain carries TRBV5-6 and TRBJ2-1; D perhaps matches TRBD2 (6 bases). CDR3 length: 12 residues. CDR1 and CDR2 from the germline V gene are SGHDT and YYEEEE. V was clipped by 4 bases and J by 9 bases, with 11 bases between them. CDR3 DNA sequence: TGTGCCAGCAGCATGGCCGGGGGTGAGCAGTTCTTC. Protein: CASSMAGGEQFF.

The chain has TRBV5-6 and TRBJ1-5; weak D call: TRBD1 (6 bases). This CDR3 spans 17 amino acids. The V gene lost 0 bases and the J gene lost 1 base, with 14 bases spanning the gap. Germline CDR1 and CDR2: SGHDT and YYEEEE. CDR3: CASSLARDTWSNQPQHF. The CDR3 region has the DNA TGTGCCAGCAGCTTGGCACGGGACACTTGGAGCAATCAGCCCCAGCATTTT.

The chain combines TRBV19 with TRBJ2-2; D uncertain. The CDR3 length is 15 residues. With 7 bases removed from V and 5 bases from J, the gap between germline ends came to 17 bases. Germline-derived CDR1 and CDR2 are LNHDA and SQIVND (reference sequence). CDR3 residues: CASTNSLMRTGELFF. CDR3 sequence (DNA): TGTGCCAGTACCAATTCCCTTATGCGAACCGGGGAGCTGTTTTTT.